This record looks at one T cell receptor (beta chain) sequence and its context. Its antigen is not known. The sample originates from a study of cytomegalovirus exposure and HLA in healthy donors. Germline V CDR1 and CDR2: SGDLS, YYNGEE. There are 14 residues in the CDR3. V shed 0 bases and J shed 2 bases, with 7 bases lying between them. Study results and limitations: A later analysis revealed that TCR association rates differed between HLA loci, peaking at DRB1 and bottoming out at HLA-C.

Vbeta (60) and Jbeta (13) primers were used in the PCR. Clones were sequenced by immunoSEQ multiplex PCR, and TCRdb holds only the in-frame ones, with some missing. This sample has more than 150,000 clones, with 80% found just once. The origin of this receptor is a woman aged 30 to 39 in good health and CMV-seronegative. The chain uses TRBV9 and TRBJ2-3; no firm D call. Sequenced: PBMCs. CDR3 sequence reads: CASSVADFTDTQYF. CDR3 bases: TGTGCCAGCAGCGTAGCCGACTTCACAGATACGCAGTATTTT.